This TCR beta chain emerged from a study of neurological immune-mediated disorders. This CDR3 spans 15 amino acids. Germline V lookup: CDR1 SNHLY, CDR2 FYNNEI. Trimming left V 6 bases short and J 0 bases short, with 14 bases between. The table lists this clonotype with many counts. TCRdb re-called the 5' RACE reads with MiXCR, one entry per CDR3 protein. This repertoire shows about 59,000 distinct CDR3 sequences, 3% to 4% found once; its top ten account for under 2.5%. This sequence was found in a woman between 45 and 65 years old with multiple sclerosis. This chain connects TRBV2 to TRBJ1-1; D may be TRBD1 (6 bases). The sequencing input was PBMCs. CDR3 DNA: TGTGCCAGCAGCCCTAGGGGGACACTGAACACTGAAGCTTTCTTT. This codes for CASSPRGTLNTEAFF.